The 4 T cell receptor beta chains below come from one sample, sequenced in a study of shared clonotypes between healthy human individuals. The repertoire was sequenced with immunoSEQ multiplex PCR; TCRdb's copy has only in-frame clones and lacks some. The sample has about 1.1 million clones, approximately 77% seen once. The sequencing input was memory CD4+ T cells from PBMCs. Specified subset: CD45RA-negative fraction. The receptor source for this set is a young man in good health. Some clones in this sample may be carry-over from other donors' samples.

The J gene is TRBJ2-5, the V gene TRBV7-9; D may match TRBD1 or TRBD2 (6 bases each). The germline V gene encodes CDR1 SEHNR and CDR2 FQNEAQ (reference sequence). The CDR3 has 15 residues. Trimming took 1 base from V and 5 from J, leaving 14 bases between them. CDR3 sequence reads: CASSLGSGGRETQYF. In DNA, the CDR3 is TGTGCCAGCAGCTTAGGTTCCGGGGGCCGGGAGACCCAGTACTTC. The full variable domain, with the rest looked up from reference TRBV7-9 and TRBJ2-5, is DTGVSQNPRHKITKRGQNVTFRCDPISEHNRLYWYRQTLGQGPEFLTYFQNEAQLEKSRLLSDRFSAERPKGSFSTLEIQRTEQGDSAMYLCASSLGSGGRETQYFGPGTRLLVL.

The V gene is TRBV2, the J gene TRBJ2-7; D is perhaps TRBD2 (6 bases). The CDR3 is 11 amino acids. Between the trimmed V and J ends, which lost 4 bases and 13 bases, there was a span of 14 bases. Germline CDR1 reads SNHLY; CDR2 reads FYNNEI. This chain's CDR3 is CASSGGGVQYF. The CDR3 region has the DNA TGTGCCAGCAGTGGTGGAGGGGTGCAATACTTC.

The chain couples TRBV7-3 to TRBJ1-5; TRBD1 aligns across 10 bases. CDR1 SGHTA and CDR2 FQGTGA come from the germline V gene. This CDR3 is built from 13 residues. V was clipped by 5 bases and J by 8 bases; unmatched bases: 3. The CDR3 protein is CASSGDRGEPQHF. DNA for the CDR3: TGTGCCAGCAGCGGGGACAGGGGCGAGCCCCAGCATTTT.

The rearrangement links TRBV10-1 to TRBJ2-2; 9 nucleotides agree with TRBD2. The CDR3 length is 16 residues. With V trimmed by 3 bases and J by 6 bases, 8 bases remained unmatched. CDR1 is WNHNN and CDR2 is SYGVQD in the germline V gene (reference sequence). CDR3 sequence: CASSDRGTSPAGELFF. In DNA form, the CDR3 reads TGCGCCAGCAGTGATCGGGGGACTAGCCCGGCCGGGGAGCTGTTTTTT.